These 17 T cell receptor beta chains were sequenced from one sample in a study of immune characterization of retroperitoneal liposarcoma. In TCRdb, the PCR reads were re-called with MiXCR into one record per CDR3 protein. This repertoire shows 1,000 to 1,500 distinct CDR3 sequences, about 41% found once; its top ten account for 47%. Sequenced input: tumor tissue. The origin of the receptors is a male donor with retroperitoneal liposarcoma.

CDR3: CASQLARYNEQFF. The CDR3 DNA sequence: TGTGCCAGCCAACTAGCGCGGTACAATGAGCAGTTCTTC. V is TRBV6-1 and J is TRBJ2-1; 7 bases are a match to TRBD2. V gave up 8 bases and J gave up 4 bases; unmatched junction bases: 5. Germline values: CDR1 MNHNS, CDR2 SASEGT. The CDR3 loop spans 13 amino acids.

By share, this clonotype ranks as large. The V call is TRBV6-1, the J call TRBJ2-1; D is ambiguous. Matching the DNA end better, TRBJ2-7 makes the J call doubtful. The CDR3 loop spans 15 amino acids. CDR1 is MNHNS and CDR2 is SASEGT in the germline V gene. CDR3 DNA: TGTGCCAGCAGTGAAATGGTAGGTGGGTTCTACGAGCAGTACTTC. This sequence encodes CASSEMVGGFYEQYF.

Turning to this clonotype: One junction end does not reproduce the germline sequence, and a read error may be involved. The rearrangement links TRBV6-2 or TRBV6-3 to TRBJ2-3, with D possibly called TRBD1 or TRBD2 (6 bases each). There are 17 residues in the CDR3. Looked up from germline, CDR1 is MNHEY and CDR2 is SVGEGT. CDR3 in DNA: TGTGCCAGCAGGGCCACGGGGACAAATCGGAGGGGAGAGACCCAGTACTTT. Translating gives CASRATGTNRRGETQYF.

This clonotype was detected a few times. V gene TRBV6-9 combines with J gene TRBJ2-1; D is undetermined. The end of the DNA is better explained by TRBJ2-7, so the J call may be wrong. Germline loops: CDR1 MNHGY, CDR2 SVAAGI. The CDR3 length is 14 residues. This CDR3 is CASSYSGDYDEQYF. The DNA of the CDR3 is TGTGCCAGCAGTTATAGTGGGGATTACGATGAGCAGTACTTC.

The rearrangement links TRBV27 to TRBJ2-1, with TRBD2 matching over 7 bases. The end of the DNA aligns better with TRBJ2-7, so the J call may be wrong. The germline V gene has CDR1 MNHEY and CDR2 SMNVEV (reference sequence). This CDR3 is 16 amino acids long. CDR3 sequence reads: CASSLVAGAIYNEQYF. In DNA, the CDR3 is TGTGCCAGCAGTTTAGTAGCGGGTGCAATATACAATGAGCAGTACTTC.

This chain links TRBV6-2 or TRBV6-3 with TRBJ2-5, with D perhaps matching TRBD1 or TRBD2 (5 bases each). The J call is uncertain, as TRBJ2-7 better fits the DNA end. The CDR3 is 15 amino acids. Germline V CDR1 and CDR2: MNHEY, SVGEGT. CDR3 protein: CASSERGTGAYEQYF. The CDR3 DNA follows: TGTGCCAGCAGTGAAAGGGGAACCGGGGCCTACGAGCAGTACTTC.

The CDR3 sequence: CASSEGSGMPYEQYF. The CDR3 DNA follows: TGTGCCAGCAGTGAAGGGAGTGGAATGCCCTACGAGCAGTACTTC. This chain connects TRBV6-1 to TRBJ2-5; D remains ambiguous. Judging by the DNA end, TRBJ2-7 fits better; the J call may be wrong. Germline V gene lookup returns CDR1 MNHNS and CDR2 SASEGT. This CDR3 has 15 amino acids.

This clonotype was seen a few times. This sequence joins TRBV6-5 and TRBJ1-1, with 10 bases aligning to TRBD1. Germline CDR1 reads MNHEY; CDR2 reads SVGAGI. Trimming at V came to 6 bases and at J to 5 bases, leaving 0 bases not matched to a gene. The CDR3 is 12 amino acids. The CDR3 reads CASRGQGTEAFF. The CDR3 DNA reads TGTGCCAGCAGGGGACAGGGGACTGAAGCTTTCTTT.

This clonotype was picked up a small number of times. V is TRBV7-2 and J is TRBJ2-5; 10 bases fit TRBD2. V shed 1 base, J shed 11 bases, and the junction held 16 bases outside the gene matches. Per germline, CDR1 SGHTA and CDR2 FQGNSA. The CDR3 covers 17 residues. The chain's CDR3 is CASSLVGASGRGNEQYF. Here the CDR3 DNA reads TGTGCCAGCAGCTTAGTCGGGGCTAGCGGGAGAGGGAATGAGCAGTACTTC.

V usage is TRBV12-3 or TRBV12-4 and J usage is TRBJ2-1; no clear D. The CDR3 is 11 amino acids. Trimming stripped 1 base from V and 10 bases from J, with 5 bases between. The CDR3 here is CASSLEYEQFF. CDR3 in DNA: TGTGCCAGCAGTTTAGAATACGAGCAGTTCTTC.

The chain carries TRBV6-5 and TRBJ2-3, with TRBD2 identical over 7 bases. This CDR3 has 15 amino acids. J lost 1 base, V lost 6 bases, and 7 bases had no gene match. Germline CDR1 reads MNHEY; CDR2 reads SVGAGI. In DNA, the CDR3 is TGTGCCAGCAGAGGCGGGAGTGTGGGCACAGATACGCAGTATTTT. Its translation is CASRGGSVGTDTQYF.

V and J are TRBV7-2 and TRBJ2-5; D gene uncertain. Germline V lookup: CDR1 SGHTA, CDR2 FQGNSA. The CDR3 spans 13 residues. The V end lost 5 bases, the J end lost 11 bases, and 18 bases lay between the germline ends. CDR3 in DNA: TGTGCCAGCAGCGCGGACCTTGACAATGAGCAGTACTTC. It translates to CASSADLDNEQYF. The whole variable domain, filled in from reference TRBV7-2 and TRBJ2-5, reads GAGVSQSPSNKVTEKGKDVELRCDPISGHTALYWYRQSLGQGLEFLIYFQGNSAPDKSGLPSDRFSAERTGGSVSTLTIQRTQQEDSAVYLCASSADLDNEQYFGPGTRLLVL.

The V call is TRBV6-1, the J call TRBJ1-5; D not certain. CDR1 is MNHNS, CDR2 SASEGT, per germline. Trimming removed 6 bases from V and 4 bases from J, with 19 bases in between. The CDR3 sequence is 16 residues long. The DNA for the CDR3 is TGTGCCAGCAGCCCACATGGGGAAAAGGGAAATCAGCCCCAGCATTTT. It yields the protein CASSPHGEKGNQPQHF.

V and J are TRBV11-2 and TRBJ2-1; 8 bases line up with TRBD2. Germline V gene lookup returns CDR1 SGHAT and CDR2 FQNNGV. Trimming at V came to 3 bases and at J to 7 bases, leaving 17 bases not matched to a gene. This CDR3 region has 18 residues. The CDR3 DNA reads as TGTGCCAGCAGCTTTCCAGGTTTCGGGAGGGAAGGTCAGAATGAGCAGTTCTTC. The encoded protein is CASSFPGFGREGQNEQFF.

The chain couples TRBV7-2 to TRBJ2-1; 11 positions match TRBD2. CDR1 SGHTA and CDR2 FQGNSA come from the germline V gene. CDR3 length: 14 residues. Trimming removed 2 bases from V and 10 bases from J; junction bases left unmatched: 4. Here the CDR3 reads CASSLTSGSAEQFF. The CDR3 DNA sequence: TGTGCCAGCAGCTTAACTAGCGGGAGTGCCGAGCAGTTCTTC.

This clonotype was seen only a few times. The V call is TRBV6-1, the J call TRBJ2-1, with D maybe TRBD1 (6 bases). The J call may be faulty, since TRBJ2-7 better matches the DNA end. The CDR3 totals 13 residues. Germline V gives CDR1 MNHNS, CDR2 SASEGT. Written as DNA, the CDR3 is TGTGCCAGCAGACTACAGGGCTACGGGGAGCAGTACTTC. Amino acids: CASRLQGYGEQYF.

This clonotype came up a few times. The V gene is TRBV6-6, the J gene TRBJ2-1; TRBD2 agrees at 8 bases. The DNA matches TRBJ2-7 better at its end, which makes the J call doubtful. Germline V lookup: CDR1 MNHNY, CDR2 SVGAGI (reference sequence). The CDR3 extends over 17 amino acids. Here the CDR3 DNA reads TGTGCCAGCAGTCCCCGTGATAGCGGGAACCCATACAACGAGCAGTACTTC. Its translation: CASSPRDSGNPYNEQYF.